These 22 T cell receptor beta chains originate from one sample sequenced in a study of T cell repertoires in cytomegalovirus infection. TCRdb ran MiXCR on the reads and lists one entry per CDR3 protein. The data contain some 150,000 distinct CDR3 sequences, around a quarter of them seen just once; the ten biggest clones take up 9.5% to 13%. The sample was PBMCs. Source of these receptors: a human donor in good health (CMV status not recorded). Some clones in this sample may be carry-over from other donors' samples.

This clonotype was recorded many times. V and J are TRBV7-2 and TRBJ2-3; 8 bases are a match to TRBD2. CDR1 is SGHTA, CDR2 FQGNSA, per germline. After removal of 5 bases from V and 7 bases from J, the junction contained 11 bases not matched to a gene. This CDR3 region has 15 residues. CDR3 protein: CASSAQRGPENTQYF. The DNA of the CDR3 is TGTGCCAGCAGCGCGCAGCGGGGGCCGGAAAATACGCAGTATTTT.

The rearrangement links TRBV5-4 to TRBJ2-6; a weak D match, TRBD1 (6 bases). Germline CDR1 and CDR2: SGHNT and YYREEE (reference sequence). V gave up 4 bases and J gave up 2 bases, with 19 bases separating them. The CDR3 spans 18 residues. The CDR3 coding sequence is TGTGCCAGCAGCCGAGGGGCAGGGGTGCGAGCTGGGGCCAACGTCCTGACTTTC. Its translation is CASSRGAGVRAGANVLTF.

This chain joins TRBV20-1 and TRBJ2-7; 10 bases agree with TRBD2. The CDR3 covers 17 residues. V dropped 3 bases and J dropped 0; count of bases not matched to a gene: 11. The germline gives CDR1 DFQATT, CDR2 SNEGSKA (reference sequence). In nucleotides, the CDR3 is TGCAGTGCTAGTAAGTCTAGCGGGAGTCTCCTCTCCTACGAGCAGTACTTC. Its protein is CSASKSSGSLLSYEQYF.

The V gene is TRBV7-9, the J gene TRBJ2-1; D unresolved. Trimming removed 1 base at V and 7 bases at J, with 5 bases between. Germline V CDR1 and CDR2: SEHNR, FQNEAQ (reference sequence). The CDR3 covers 12 residues. CDR3 nucleotide sequence: TGTGCCAGCAGCTTAGTGCTGAATGAGCAGTTCTTC. This translates into CASSLVLNEQFF. Variable domain in full (rest from reference TRBV7-9 and TRBJ2-1): DTGVSQNPRHKITKRGQNVTFRCDPISEHNRLYWYRQTLGQGPEFLTYFQNEAQLEKSRLLSDRFSAERPKGSFSTLEIQRTEQGDSAMYLCASSLVLNEQFFGPGTRLTVL.

This clonotype has just a few counts. This chain connects TRBV20-1 to TRBJ2-5; 8 bases fit TRBD2. Per germline, CDR1 DFQATT and CDR2 SNEGSKA (reference sequence). After removal of 2 bases from V and 4 bases from J, the junction contained 9 bases not matched to a gene. CDR3 length: 15 amino acids. In DNA, the CDR3 is TGCAGTGCTAGACCCACTAGCGGCGCTTTAGAGACCCAGTACTTC. Its protein product is CSARPTSGALETQYF.

The chain carries TRBV30 and TRBJ1-1; D might be TRBD1 (5 bases). V lost 3 bases to trimming and J lost 3 bases, with 11 bases between them. Germline CDR1 GTSNPN, CDR2 SVGIG (reference sequence). This CDR3 region has 13 residues. The CDR3: CAWSGGPDTEAFF. The CDR3, as DNA: TGTGCCTGGAGCGGGGGTCCGGACACTGAAGCTTTCTTT.

This clonotype turned up a few times. The J gene is TRBJ2-1, the V gene TRBV7-6; 11 positions match TRBD1. Germline CDR1 and CDR2: SGHVS and FNYEAQ. This CDR3 is built from 16 residues. Trimming cost V 5 bases and J 8 bases; bases outside gene matches: 11. The CDR3 nucleotides are TGTGCCAGCAGCACAGCTCTCGGGACAGGGGGGTATGAGCAGTTCTTC. Translated: CASSTALGTGGYEQFF. The full variable domain, rest sourced from reference TRBV7-6 and TRBJ2-1, is GAGVSQSPRYKVTKRGQDVALRCDPISGHVSLYWYRQALGQGPEFLTYFNYEAQQDKSGLPNDRFSAERPEGSISTLTIQRTEQRDSAMYRCASSTALGTGGYEQFFGPGTRLTVL.

This clonotype is deemed medium-sized (0.01 to 0.1%). The chain is built from TRBV7-2 and TRBJ2-2; weak D call: TRBD1 (5 bases). Trimming stripped 5 bases from V and 5 bases from J, with 15 bases between. CDR1 and CDR2 (germline): SGHTA, FQGNSA. The CDR3 has 15 residues. The DNA of the CDR3 is TGTGCCAGCAGCCCAACGATGACAGAAACCGGGGAGCTGTTTTTT. Amino acids: CASSPTMTETGELFF.

This clonotype was found a few times. In nucleotides, the CDR3 is TGTGCCAGCAGTTGGGACCGACGGAGGTCGCATGAGCAGTTCTTC. This sequence encodes CASSWDRRRSHEQFF. This chain joins TRBV28 and TRBJ2-1, with D possibly called TRBD1 or TRBD2 (5 bases each). The germline V gene encodes CDR1 MDHEN and CDR2 SYDVKM. V was trimmed by 4 bases and J by 8 bases, leaving 18 bases between them. The CDR3 covers 15 residues.

This chain uses TRBV14 with TRBJ2-3; D gene unclear. CDR1 and CDR2 (germline): SGHDN, FVKESK. The CDR3 is 17 residues long. V lost 1 base to trimming and J lost 2 bases, with 16 bases between them. DNA of the CDR3: TGTGCCAGCAGCCAAGGCCGCGGCCCATACTACACAGATACGCAGTATTTT. Amino acid sequence: CASSQGRGPYYTDTQYF.

Only a few counts were recorded for this clonotype. The rearrangement uses TRBV29-1 and TRBJ2-7; D may correspond to TRBD1 or TRBD2 (5 bases each). This CDR3 comprises 14 residues. Trimming pared 0 bases from V and 6 bases from J, leaving 15 bases between. Germline CDR1 is SQVTM and CDR2 is ANQGSEA. CDR3 in DNA: TGCAGCGTTGAAGATCGGAGGCAGGGTGCCGAGCAGTACTTC. It codes for CSVEDRRQGAEQYF.

This clonotype was found a few times. This chain uses TRBV20-1 with TRBJ2-6, with 8 nucleotides matching TRBD1. V was clipped by 1 base and J by 3 bases; unmatched bases: 5. Germline lookup yields CDR1 DFQATT and CDR2 SNEGSKA (reference sequence). This CDR3 contains 16 residues. The DNA of the CDR3 is TGCAGTGCTAGAGGCAGGGGGCTAAGTGGGGCCAACGTCCTGACTTTC. Amino acids: CSARGRGLSGANVLTF.

The chain uses TRBV6-2 or TRBV6-3 and TRBJ2-4; D unclear. CDR1 is MNHEY and CDR2 is SVGEGT in the germline V gene. The CDR3 length is 16 residues. Trimming removed 7 bases at V and 6 bases at J, with 22 bases between. In nucleotides, the CDR3 is TGTGCCAGCACTGTTGGGCCCCACAACCCGGGAAACATTCAGTACTTC. It encodes CASTVGPHNPGNIQYF.

The chain uses TRBV6-4 and TRBJ2-3; D call uncertain. CDR1 and CDR2 (germline): MRHNA, SNTAGT. V was pared by 6 bases and J by 0 bases, with 7 bases between. CDR3 size: 13 residues. CDR3 sequence: CASSHESTDTQYF. In DNA, the CDR3 is TGTGCCAGCAGCCATGAGAGCACAGATACGCAGTATTTT.

This chain connects TRBV27 to TRBJ2-5, with a tentative D call TRBD1 (6 bases). Germline values: CDR1 MNHEY, CDR2 SMNVEV (reference sequence). There are 14 residues in the CDR3. V dropped 3 bases and J dropped 3 bases, with 11 bases sitting between them. The CDR3 DNA reads TGTGCCAGCAGTTTGGGACATACAGAAGAGACCCAGTACTTC. This translates into CASSLGHTEETQYF.

The chain is built from TRBV4-3 and TRBJ2-3; D ambiguous. Trimming took 4 bases from V and 3 from J, leaving 8 bases between them. The CDR3 runs 13 residues. Germline CDR1 is LGHNA and CDR2 is YSLEER. The DNA of the CDR3 is TGCGCCAGCAGCCGAGTTGGGACAGATACGCAGTATTTT. It specifies CASSRVGTDTQYF.

At least ten counts were recorded for this clonotype. The chain carries TRBV7-2 and TRBJ1-1, with D possibly being TRBD1 (6 bases). The CDR3 runs 13 residues. V dropped 4 bases and J dropped 4 bases, with 10 bases sitting between them. Germline CDR1 reads SGHTA; CDR2 reads FQGNSA. Written as DNA, the CDR3 is TGTGCCAGCAGCTCCAGGACAGCCACTGAAGCTTTCTTT. Residues: CASSSRTATEAFF.

This clonotype has more than one count but fewer than ten. The V gene is TRBV27, the J gene TRBJ2-7, with D maybe TRBD2 (6 bases). Deletions cut 4 bases from V and 3 bases from J, with 16 bases between. Per the germline V gene, CDR1 is MNHEY and CDR2 is SMNVEV (reference sequence). This CDR3 has 15 amino acids. The chain's CDR3 is CASSSSPGGYYEQYF. CDR3 nucleotide sequence: TGTGCCAGCAGTTCCTCCCCTGGGGGGTACTACGAGCAGTACTTC.

This clonotype came up a few times. J is TRBJ2-7 and V is TRBV19, with TRBD2 identical over 11 bases. Germline CDR1 reads LNHDA; CDR2 reads SQIVND (reference sequence). This CDR3 comprises 14 residues. V was pared by 5 bases and J by 6 bases, with 6 bases of the junction left unmatched. DNA for the CDR3: TGTGCCAGTAGTTTGACTAGCGGGGACTTCGAGCAGTACTTC. It codes for CASSLTSGDFEQYF.

This clonotype was counted a few times. CDR3: CASSLRRAGGIGRDEQFF. CDR3 nucleotides: TGTGCCAGCAGCTTAAGAAGGGCTGGAGGAATCGGTAGGGATGAGCAGTTCTTC. The chain links TRBV7-2 to TRBJ2-1; possible D gene TRBD2, 5 bases. The CDR3 extends over 18 amino acids. The germline V gene has CDR1 SGHTA and CDR2 FQGNSA. V dropped 2 bases and J dropped 8 bases, with 25 bases sitting between them.

This clonotype was found many times. J is TRBJ1-5 and V is TRBV12-3 or TRBV12-4; D is unresolved. This CDR3 has 13 amino acids. Trimming removed 2 bases from V and 5 bases from J, with 7 bases in between. This CDR3 reads CASSLRNYQPQHF. The CDR3 nucleotides are TGTGCCAGCAGTTTAAGAAATTATCAGCCCCAGCATTTT.

This chain links TRBV2 with TRBJ2-3; 7 bases are shared with TRBD2. This CDR3 spans 15 amino acids. V lost 5 bases, J lost 0 bases, and 5 bases stayed unmatched. CDR1 is SNHLY and CDR2 is FYNNEI in the germline V gene. CDR3 coding DNA: TGTGCCAGCAGTCCAGCGGGATCTAGCACAGATACGCAGTATTTT. This gives the protein CASSPAGSSTDTQYF.